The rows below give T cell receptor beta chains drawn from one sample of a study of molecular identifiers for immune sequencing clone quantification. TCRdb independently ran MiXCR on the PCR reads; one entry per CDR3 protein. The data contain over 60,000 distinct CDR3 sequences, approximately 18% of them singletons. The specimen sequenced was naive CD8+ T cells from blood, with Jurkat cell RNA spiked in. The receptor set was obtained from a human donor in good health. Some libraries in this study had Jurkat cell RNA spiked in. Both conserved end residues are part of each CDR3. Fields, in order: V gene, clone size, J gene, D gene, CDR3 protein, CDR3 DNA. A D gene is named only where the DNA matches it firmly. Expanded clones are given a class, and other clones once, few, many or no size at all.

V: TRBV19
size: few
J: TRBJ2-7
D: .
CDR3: CASSSTGQHEQHF
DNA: TGTGCCAGTAGTTCAACCGGACAGCACGAGCAGCACTTC

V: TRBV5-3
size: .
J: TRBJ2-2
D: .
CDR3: CASSWGPLNTGELFF
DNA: TGTGCCAGCAGCTGGGGACCGCTGAACACCGGGGAGCTGTTTTTT

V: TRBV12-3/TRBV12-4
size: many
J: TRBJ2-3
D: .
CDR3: CASSPQRATDTQYF
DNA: TGTGCCAGCAGCCCCCAGCGGGCCACAGATACGCAGTATTTT

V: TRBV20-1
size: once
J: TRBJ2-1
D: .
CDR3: CSARRRDYNEQFF
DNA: TGCAGTGCTAGACGACGGGATTACAATGAGCAGTTCTTC

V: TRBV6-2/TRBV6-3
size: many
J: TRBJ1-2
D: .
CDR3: CASSLSSNYGYTF
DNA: TGTGCCAGCAGTTTGTCCTCTAACTATGGCTACACCTTC

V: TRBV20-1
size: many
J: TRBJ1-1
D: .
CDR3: CRARGQGQLNTEAFF
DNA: TGCAGGGCTAGGGGTCAGGGCCAATTGAACACTGAAGCTTTCTTT

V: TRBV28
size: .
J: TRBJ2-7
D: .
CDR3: CASSVGLAYYEQYF
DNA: TGTGCCAGCAGTGTCGGGCTCGCTTACTACGAGCAGTACTTC

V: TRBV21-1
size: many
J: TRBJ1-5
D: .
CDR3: CASRQTGGRRQPQHF
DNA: TGTGCCAGCCGCCAGACAGGGGGCCGGCGTCAGCCCCAGCATTTT

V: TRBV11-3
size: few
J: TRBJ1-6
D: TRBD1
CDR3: CASSLEGQVDSPLHF
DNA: TGTGCCAGCAGCTTAGAAGGACAGGTTGATTCACCCCTCCACTTT

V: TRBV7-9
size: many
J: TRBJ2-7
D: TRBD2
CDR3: CASSSERLAGGYEQYF
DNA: TGTGCCAGCAGCTCAGAACGACTAGCGGGAGGTTACGAGCAGTACTTC

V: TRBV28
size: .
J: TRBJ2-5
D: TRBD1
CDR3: CASSLRWTGYETQYF
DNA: TGTGCCAGCAGTTTACGGTGGACAGGGTATGAGACCCAGTACTTC

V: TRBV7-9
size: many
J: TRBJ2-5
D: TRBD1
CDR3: CASSPDRYQETQYF
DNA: TGTGCCAGCAGCCCGGACAGGTACCAAGAGACCCAGTACTTC

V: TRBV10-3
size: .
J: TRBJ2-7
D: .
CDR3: CAIDPGSYEQYF
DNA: TGTGCCATCGACCCAGGCTCCTACGAGCAGTACTTC

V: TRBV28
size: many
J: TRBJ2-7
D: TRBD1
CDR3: CASSDRVLPYEQYF
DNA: TGTGCCAGCAGTGACAGGGTACTTCCCTACGAGCAGTACTTC

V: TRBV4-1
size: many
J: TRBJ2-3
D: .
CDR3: CASSPREAADTQYF
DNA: TGCGCCAGCAGCCCCCGGGAAGCAGCAGATACGCAGTATTTT

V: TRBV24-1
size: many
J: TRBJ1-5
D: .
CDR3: CATSDPRGPSNQPQHF
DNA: TGTGCCACCAGTGATCCAAGGGGCCCGTCGAATCAGCCCCAGCATTTT

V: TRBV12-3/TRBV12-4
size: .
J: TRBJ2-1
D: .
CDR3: CASSLLGAEQFF
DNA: TGTGCCAGCAGTTTGTTAGGAGCTGAGCAGTTCTTC

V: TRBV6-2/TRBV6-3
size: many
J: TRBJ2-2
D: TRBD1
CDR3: CASRTGSGYAGELFF
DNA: TGTGCCAGCAGGACAGGGTCTGGCTACGCCGGGGAGCTGTTTTTT

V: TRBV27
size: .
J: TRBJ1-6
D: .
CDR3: CASSLTGTGALHF
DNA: TGTGCCAGCAGTCTCACAGGGACGGGGGCCCTCCACTTT

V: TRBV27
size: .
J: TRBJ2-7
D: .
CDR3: CASSLTATIGFYEQYF
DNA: TGTGCCAGCAGTTTAACCGCTACAATAGGGTTTTACGAGCAGTACTTC

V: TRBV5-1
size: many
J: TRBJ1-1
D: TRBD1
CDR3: CASSSPGQGLWTEAFF
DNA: TGCGCCAGCAGCTCACCGGGACAGGGATTGTGGACTGAAGCTTTCTTT

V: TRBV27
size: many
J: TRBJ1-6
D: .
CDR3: CASSLLGGDNSPLHF
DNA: TGTGCCAGCAGTTTATTAGGGGGGGATAATTCACCCCTCCACTTT

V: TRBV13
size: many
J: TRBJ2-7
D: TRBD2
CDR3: CASSERGPYEQYF
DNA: TGTGCCAGCAGCGAGCGGGGGCCCTACGAGCAGTACTTC

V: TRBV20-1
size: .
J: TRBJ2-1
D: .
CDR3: CSARDLGREISHNEQFF
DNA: TGCAGTGCTAGAGATCTAGGTCGGGAGATCTCCCACAATGAGCAGTTCTTC

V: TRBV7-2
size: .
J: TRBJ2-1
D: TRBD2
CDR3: CASGILAGDFNEQFF
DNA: TGTGCCAGCGGCATACTAGCGGGAGACTTCAATGAGCAGTTCTTC